This entry is about one T cell receptor (beta chain). The antigen is undetermined. This record belongs to a study of cytomegalovirus exposure and HLA in healthy donors. General observations from the study: A missense DCLRE1C variant was associated with V- and J-gene trimming of TCR beta chains in a later analysis, and an independent cohort replicated the association.

Primers for the PCR totalled 60 Vbeta and 13 Jbeta. Data came from immunoSEQ multiplex PCR; TCRdb stores just in-frame clones and leaves some out. The sample includes some 170,000 clones, approximately 80% of them seen just once. V lost 6 bases to trimming and J lost 0 bases, with 11 bases between them. Germline V gene sequence: CDR1 MNHEY, CDR2 SVGAGI. This CDR3 has 15 residues. The chain employs TRBV6-5 and TRBJ2-2; TRBD2 might be the D (6 bases). The sample comprised PBMCs. This TCR was sampled from a woman aged 45-65 years in good health and CMV-seronegative. Here the CDR3 reads CASSGGVSNTGELFF. CDR3 DNA sequence: TGTGCCAGCAGCGGGGGAGTTTCGAACACCGGGGAGCTGTTTTTT.